This T cell receptor beta chain stems from a study of cytomegalovirus exposure and HLA in healthy donors. Whole-study results and caveats: Overall, approximately 150 TCR beta chains were annotated as cytomegalovirus-associated. Sequencing had likely introduced a cluster of highly shared sequence variants as an artifact.

The PCR employed 60 Vbeta primers together with 13 Jbeta primers. TCRdb's table, derived via immunoSEQ multiplex PCR, lists solely in-frame clones and lacks some. Here the sample spans over 150,000 clones, more than 60% being singletons. Regarding this clone: Antigen unknown.

The germline V gene encodes CDR1 SGDLS and CDR2 YYNGEE. Trimming took 4 bases from V and 4 from J, leaving 17 bases between them. The length of the CDR3 is 15 residues. The chain employs TRBV9 and TRBJ2-5; D is possibly TRBD2 (7 bases). The receptor was derived from a man aged 35 to 55 in good health and CMV-seronegative. Sequencing was performed on PBMCs. The CDR3 DNA reads TGTGCCAGCAGCCCAAGGGGGGCTAGCGGAGAGACCCAGTACTTC. Translating gives CASSPRGASGETQYF. Full variable domain (rest looked up from reference TRBV9 and TRBJ2-5): DSGVTQTPKHLITATGQRVTLRCSPRSGDLSVYWYQQSLDQGLQFLIQYYNGEERAKGNILERFSAQQFPDLHSELNLSSLELGDSALYFCASSPRGASGETQYFGPGTRLLVL.